A single sample is the source of the 21 T cell receptor beta chains below, sequenced in a study of blood T cell repertoires in COVID-19 (dated by TCRdb to 2020 to 2021). The protocol used for the library was the immunoSEQ multiplex PCR assay. What TCRdb holds here is the immuneACCESS table cut down to in-frame rearrangements. Part of the clones is not present; checked against another copy, under half of the missing clones reflect an unresolved V gene, and the others are unexplained. Present in this sample are under 250,000 clones, around 83% of which were seen just once. The top ten clones comprise about 4.8% of the sample. Sequenced: peripheral blood. These receptors originate from an older woman with COVID-19, enrolled during active disease.

This sequence joins TRBV7-3 and TRBJ2-5; perhaps TRBD2 as D (6 bases). CDR3 length: 14 residues. Germline CDR1 SGHTA, CDR2 FQGTGA. V was pared by 3 bases and J by 2 bases, with 10 bases between. The CDR3, as DNA: TGTGCCAGCAGCTTGCGGGACGGACAAGAGACCCAGTACTTC. Its protein is CASSLRDGQETQYF.

The rearrangement uses TRBV7-2 and TRBJ2-5; possibly TRBD2 for D (7 bases). Germline-derived CDR1 and CDR2 are SGHTA and FQGNSA. The V gene lost 7 bases and the J gene lost 6 bases, with 18 bases spanning the gap. The CDR3 has 14 residues. The chain's CDR3 is CASTLSRGGKTQYF. CDR3 in DNA: TGTGCCAGCACCCTAAGCAGGGGAGGGAAGACCCAGTACTTC. The full variable domain, its missing parts supplied by reference TRBV7-2 and TRBJ2-5, is GAGVSQSPSNKVTEKGKDVELRCDPISGHTALYWYRQSLGQGLEFLIYFQGNSAPDKSGLPSDRFSAERTGGSVSTLTIQRTQQEDSAVYLCASTLSRGGKTQYFGPGTRLLVL.

The V call is TRBV10-2, the J call TRBJ2-3; 8 bases agree with TRBD2. Germline trimming cut 10 bases from V and 6 bases from J; bases unmatched to any gene: 18. From germline, CDR1 is WSHSY and CDR2 SAAADI. This CDR3 has 16 residues. In nucleotides, the CDR3 is TGCGCCACCAGGGGACTACGGACTAGCTACCAGGATACGCAGTATTTT. Protein product: CATRGLRTSYQDTQYF.

This clone was seen a handful of times. The chain joins TRBV9 to TRBJ2-2; 9 bases line up with TRBD1. Trimming at V came to 3 bases and at J to 2 bases, leaving 8 bases not matched to a gene. The germline gives CDR1 SGDLS, CDR2 YYNGEE. CDR3 length: 17 residues. The CDR3 spells CASSARLQGANTGELFF. The CDR3 DNA reads as TGTGCCAGCAGCGCGCGCTTACAGGGGGCTAACACCGGGGAGCTGTTTTTT.

The CDR3 nucleotides are TGTGCCTGGAGTGTGGCGGGACAGGGATTAAATCAGCCCCAGCATTTT. Amino acids: CAWSVAGQGLNQPQHF. The chain employs TRBV30 and TRBJ1-5; 9 nucleotides align to TRBD1. The CDR3 has 16 residues. The trim removed 0 bases at V and 4 bases at J, leaving 7 bases unmatched. Germline V CDR1 and CDR2: GTSNPN, SVGIG (reference sequence). The full variable domain, completed using reference TRBV30 and TRBJ1-5, is SQTIHQWPATLVQPVGSPLSLECTVEGTSNPNLYWYRQAAGRGLQLLFYSVGIGQISSEVPQNLSASRPQDRQFILSSKKLLLSDSGFYLCAWSVAGQGLNQPQHFGDGTRLSIL.

This clone was observed once. This sequence joins TRBV6-2 or TRBV6-3 and TRBJ2-6; 9 nucleotides align to TRBD2. With V trimmed by 2 bases and J by 5 bases, 10 bases remained unmatched. The CDR3 is made up of 18 amino acids. Germline V lookup: CDR1 MNHEY, CDR2 SVGEGT. As DNA, the CDR3 is TGTGCCAGCAGTTACGCCTCGACTAGCGGTCCGCGGGCCAACGTCCTGACTTTC. This codes for CASSYASTSGPRANVLTF.

The V call is TRBV7-9, the J call TRBJ1-2; D remains ambiguous. Per the germline V gene, CDR1 is SEHNR and CDR2 is FQNEAQ (reference sequence). Trimming left V 8 bases short and J 2 bases short, with 12 bases between. The CDR3 spans 13 residues. The CDR3 nucleotides read TGTGCCAGCTCCTATGGGGAGAACTATGGCTACACCTTC. It specifies CASSYGENYGYTF.

This CDR3 is CASSYSGTSGIYEQYF. The CDR3 coding sequence is TGCGCCAGCAGCTACTCCGGGACTAGCGGGATCTACGAGCAGTACTTC. The chain couples TRBV4-1 to TRBJ2-7, with 13 bases identical to TRBD2. This CDR3 region has 16 residues. V shed 5 bases and J 3 bases; nucleotides not matched to a gene: 7. The germline V gene has CDR1 MGHRA and CDR2 YSYEKL.

V usage is TRBV5-1 and J usage is TRBJ2-2; 7 bases map to TRBD2. The V gene end was trimmed by 1 base and the J gene end by 4 bases; junction bases not matched to a gene: 7. The CDR3 loop spans 16 amino acids. Germline V gene sequence: CDR1 SGHRS, CDR2 YFSETQ. The CDR3 region has the DNA TGCGCCAGCAGCTTGCCCAGCGGGGAACGCACCGGGGAGCTGTTTTTT. The encoded protein is CASSLPSGERTGELFF.

The CDR3 protein is CASSLAGSNVLTF. The CDR3 DNA reads TGTGCCAGCAGTTTGGCCGGGTCCAACGTCCTGACTTTC. The gene calls are TRBV12-3 or TRBV12-4 and TRBJ2-6; D not resolved. The V end was cut by 3 bases, the J end by 8 bases, with 8 bases between. The CDR3 covers 13 residues.

The rearrangement links TRBV15 to TRBJ1-5, with 7 bases that match TRBD1. Germline V gene data show CDR1 as LNHNV and CDR2 as YYDKDF (reference sequence). The ends lost 3 bases at V and 0 bases at J; junction bases unmatched: 2. CDR3 length: 15 residues. In DNA form, the CDR3 reads TGTGCCACCAGCAGGGACAGGTATAGCAATCAGCCCCAGCATTTT. Protein: CATSRDRYSNQPQHF.

Here the CDR3 reads CASSSILQGFSNQPQHF. CDR3 DNA sequence: TGCGCCAGCAGCTCGATTTTACAGGGATTTAGCAATCAGCCCCAGCATTTT. The V and J genes are TRBV5-1 and TRBJ1-5; D possibly corresponds to TRBD1 (6 bases). The V gene's germline CDR1 is SGHRS and CDR2 YFSETQ. The CDR3 consists of 17 residues. V was trimmed by 3 bases and J by 0 bases, leaving 16 bases between them. The full variable domain, completed using reference TRBV5-1 and TRBJ1-5, is KAGVTQTPRYLIKTRGQQVTLSCSPISGHRSVSWYQQTPGQGLQFLFEYFSETQRNKGNFPGRFSGRQFSNSRSEMNVSTLELGDSALYLCASSSILQGFSNQPQHFGDGTRLSIL.

V usage is TRBV7-2 and J usage is TRBJ2-2, with 11 bases aligning to TRBD2. The germline V gene has CDR1 SGHTA and CDR2 FQGNSA. The CDR3 runs to 17 residues. J gave up 6 bases and V 3 bases, and 9 bases lay outside the gene matches. The CDR3 reads CASSLRTSGLPPGELFF. The DNA of the CDR3 is TGTGCCAGCAGCTTGAGGACTAGCGGGTTACCCCCCGGGGAGCTGTTTTTT.

The genes are TRBV2 and TRBJ1-2; no definite D call. Germline-derived CDR1 and CDR2 are SNHLY and FYNNEI. The CDR3 length is 12 residues. The V end lost 7 bases, the J end lost 4 bases, and 10 bases lay between the germline ends. The CDR3 nucleotides read TGTGCCAGCAAAGAGGGCCTCTATGGCTACACCTTC. This gives the protein CASKEGLYGYTF.

The V gene is TRBV7-2, the J gene TRBJ2-7; D might be TRBD2 (6 bases). V lost 4 bases and J lost 0, with 7 bases in between. This CDR3 contains 13 residues. The V gene's germline CDR1 is SGHTA and CDR2 FQGNSA. The CDR3 region is CASSWGVSYEQYF. The CDR3 region has the DNA TGTGCCAGCAGCTGGGGGGTCTCCTACGAGCAGTACTTC.

This clone was seen a handful of times. The J gene is TRBJ2-5, the V gene TRBV19; D is unclear. CDR1 and CDR2 (germline): LNHDA, SQIVND (reference sequence). The CDR3 has 13 residues. The V and J ends lost 6 bases and 1 base respectively, with 9 bases between them. The CDR3 region has the DNA TGTGCCAGTAGAGCAGCGATCCAAGAGACCCAGTACTTC. Translating gives CASRAAIQETQYF.

The chain's CDR3 is CASSEASRGDWGYTF. The CDR3 DNA sequence: TGTGCCAGCAGTGAAGCCTCGCGAGGGGACTGGGGCTACACCTTC. The rearrangement links TRBV6-1 to TRBJ1-2; a weak D match, TRBD1 (5 bases). The CDR3 is 15 residues long. Trimming cost V 0 bases and J 8 bases, with 16 bases left between them. Germline values: CDR1 MNHNS, CDR2 SASEGT.

The chain joins TRBV28 to TRBJ2-7; 13 bases align to TRBD2. The germline gives CDR1 MDHEN, CDR2 SYDVKM. Trimming cost V 3 bases and J 6 bases; bases outside gene matches: 5. This CDR3 is 15 amino acids long. The CDR3, as DNA: TGTGCCAGCAGTTTCCCGACTAGCGGGAGGCCCGAGCAGTACTTC. Protein product: CASSFPTSGRPEQYF.

V and J are TRBV14 and TRBJ2-7; 8 bases map to TRBD2. This CDR3 has 15 residues. Germline lookup yields CDR1 SGHDN and CDR2 FVKESK. With V trimmed by 1 base and J by 7 bases, 9 bases remained unmatched. CDR3 DNA: TGTGCCAGCAGCCAAGTTGGACTAGCTGGTGGGGAGCAGTACTTC. Translated, it gives CASSQVGLAGGEQYF. The whole variable domain, remainder taken from reference TRBV14 and TRBJ2-7, is EAGVTQFPSHSVIEKGQTVTLRCDPISGHDNLYWYRRVMGKEIKFLLHFVKESKQDESGMPNNRFLAERTGGTYSTLKVQPAELEDSGVYFCASSQVGLAGGEQYFGPGTRLTVT.

This rearrangement joins TRBV19 to TRBJ2-1; 9 bases fit TRBD1. The CDR3 has 19 residues. CDR1 LNHDA and CDR2 SQIVND come from the germline V gene (reference sequence). V lost 9 bases and J lost 1; bases outside the gene matches: 19. CDR3 DNA: TGTGCCAGCCTTCGCGGACAGGGGACAGCGGACCCTTCCTACAATGAGCAGTTCTTC. Translation gives CASLRGQGTADPSYNEQFF.

As concerns this clone: Different DNA sequences within this sample yield the same CDR3. CDR3 DNA sequence: TGTGCCAGCAGTGAACAGGGGACTGAAGCTTTCTTT. It codes for CASSEQGTEAFF. The chain recombines TRBV25-1 with TRBJ1-1; tentative D call: TRBD1 (6 bases). V was clipped by 2 bases and J by 5 bases, with 6 bases between them. Germline loops: CDR1 MGHDK, CDR2 SYGVNS. This CDR3 is 12 amino acids long.